This T cell receptor (beta chain) was profiled in a study of T cell responses to AZD1222 COVID-19 vaccine. This CDR3 is built from 16 residues. The junction had 7 bases not matched to a gene; V was cut back by 2 bases and J by 4 bases. Germline V gives CDR1 LGHDT, CDR2 YNNKEL (reference sequence). Generated by immunoSEQ multiplex PCR, the TCRdb table keeps only in-frame clones and is missing some. The data contain about 110,000 clones, 88% of them singletons. The receptor was derived from an adult in good health. The gene calls are TRBV3-1 (or the pseudogene TRBV3-2) and TRBJ1-2, with TRBD1 identical over 10 bases. Source: peripheral blood, taken on day 0 of MenACWY control vaccination. This chain's CDR3 is CASSQTDRGLGYGYTF. CDR3 in DNA: TGTGCCAGCAGCCAAACCGACAGGGGGCTCGGCTATGGCTACACCTTC.